This TCR beta chain was documented in a study of blood T cell repertoires in COVID-19. Study overall: The United States, Italy and Spain supplied acute and convalescent COVID-19 samples. PBMCs, B-cell-depleted T cells, or T cells provided the cDNA or gDNA that made up the material.

Under the authors' procedure: The authors estimated nucleated cell counts from reference gene primer amplification. The repertoire was sequenced with immunoSEQ multiplex PCR; TCRdb's copy has only in-frame clones and lacks some. V and J calls and clone size are given by that table; D and trimming were obtained from the DNA. Of about 100,000 clones listed, 80% to 90% are singletons. V lost 9 bases and J lost 4; bases outside the gene matches: 4. The CDR3 runs to 13 residues. The germline V gene encodes CDR1 ENHRY and CDR2 SYGVKD. Sample: peripheral blood. The clonotype originates from an elderly woman with acute or convalescent COVID-19. The chain uses TRBV10-3 and TRBJ2-3; the match to TRBD1 covers 10 bases. CDR3 region: CAIRTGGPDTQYF. CDR3 nucleotides: TGTGCCATTCGGACAGGGGGGCCAGATACGCAGTATTTT.